Detailed here is one TCR beta chain. This clone has a handful of counts. Its specific antigen is unknown. Qualities for individual bases were not recorded, and no much larger clone is one base off. The sample's time point, from its label and the paper: around 28 days on oral tofacitinib. Explained via the paper, the treatment or condition label denotes: oral pan-JAK inhibitor, 5-10 mg twice daily. Lesional scalp punch biopsies and peripheral blood were collected from alopecia areata patients. PBMCs were isolated by density centrifugation and stained for CD3, CD4 and CD8, and CD4+ and CD8+ T cells were sorted on a FACSAria. The data were taken from a study of CD8+ T cells in alopecia areata (dated by TCRdb to the late 2010s). About the study as a whole: The treated patients, all with moderate-to-severe alopecia areata, were enrolled in an open-label pilot trial of oral tofacitinib given at 5 to 10 mg twice daily. Patients received tofacitinib for 6 to 18 months and were then followed off drug for 6 months to check for delayed response and recurrence. For the treated patients, the SALT score, which quantifies what percentage of scalp surface area is affected, served as the measure of disease severity. To study T cell clonal expansion in alopecia areata, the researchers applied high-throughput TCRbeta sequencing to both the C3H/HeJ mouse model and human patients. In humans, TCRbeta sequencing was performed on scalp tissue and on sorted CD4+ and CD8+ peripheral blood T cells from healthy controls and from patients with patchy or totalis/universalis alopecia areata. Biopsies were taken from tofacitinib-treated patients at baseline and again at 4 and 24 weeks into treatment, and several of those patients also had a later scalp biopsy. Scalp clonality was compared among normal scalp (n=4), patchy alopecia areata scalp (n=8), and alopecia totalis/universalis scalp (n=8). RNA came from the PAXgene miRNA kit for fixed scalp, the miRNeasy kit for PBMCs, and the RNeasy kit for mouse skin. Amplification of TCRbeta CDR3 regions was done by immunoSEQ multiplex PCR using 35 Vbeta forward primers and 13 Jbeta reverse primers. Summary of the overall study and its limitations: Because the treated cohort was small and included a single nonresponder, larger studies are needed to assess links between baseline CD8+ expansion and response. Compared with mice, TCR sequences shared between patients were less clear, possibly partly because of HLA diversity across the patient population. During tofacitinib treatment, many expanded lesional clones remained in scalp and blood, and this persistence may partly explain relapse after treatment is stopped. Scalp TCR repertoire analysis is complicated because resident alphabeta T cells in normal human skin are also sequenced, whereas mouse skin is dominated by gammadelta T cells. Higher clonality and more expanded CD8+ clones were observed in lesional scalp than in normal scalp, particularly in alopecia totalis/universalis, a finding suggestive of antigenic drive. Scalp clonality and the number of expanded CD8+ clones among the top 100 scalp clones were significantly decreased by tofacitinib.

CDR1 SGHTA and CDR2 FQGNSA are derived from the germline V gene. V trim: 5 bases; J trim: 4 bases; unmatched bases: 2. From the cysteine up to the phenylalanine, the CDR3 has a length of 13 residues. Here the CDR3 DNA is all that survives: 39 bases in frame from base 1. Library creation used the immunoSEQ multiplex PCR assay. RNA was extracted from all samples and reverse transcribed into cDNA as template for TCR sequencing. First-strand cDNA was synthesized with SuperScript III using a 2:1 mix of oligo-dT and random hexamers. A synthetic immune receptor repertoire was used to measure amplification bias, and any remaining bias was corrected computationally. The authors' analysis ran thus. Raw reads were preprocessed to remove errors, and CDR3 was defined by IMGT conventions from the conserved cysteine to phenylalanine. Clonality was computed by normalizing Shannon entropy by log2 of the number of productive unique TCRs and subtracting the result from 1. Whether scalp clones were CD4 or CD8 was inferred by matching scalp TCRbeta sequences against CD4 and CD8 repertoires sorted from blood. Here the immuneACCESS table is served through TCRdb, limited to in-frame sequences with V and J called. Missing clones are a known gap in these copies; in checked studies unresolved V genes cover under half, and the rest lacks a known reason. That table is the source of V, J and clone size, and D and trimming were worked out from the DNA. The sample has 70,000 or so clones on record, over 25% of them singletons. The ten largest clones represent just under 15% of the sample.

Sequenced here: CD8+ T cells sorted from blood, sampled at week 4, from a patient treated with tofacitinib. The origin of this receptor is a human donor with alopecia areata. The chain uses TRBV7-2 and TRBJ2-1; TRBD1 fits 7 bases in the junction. The nucleotide sequence is given as TGTGCCAGCAGCCCAGGGGGATACAATGAGCAGTTCTTC. The translation is CASSPGGYNEQFF.